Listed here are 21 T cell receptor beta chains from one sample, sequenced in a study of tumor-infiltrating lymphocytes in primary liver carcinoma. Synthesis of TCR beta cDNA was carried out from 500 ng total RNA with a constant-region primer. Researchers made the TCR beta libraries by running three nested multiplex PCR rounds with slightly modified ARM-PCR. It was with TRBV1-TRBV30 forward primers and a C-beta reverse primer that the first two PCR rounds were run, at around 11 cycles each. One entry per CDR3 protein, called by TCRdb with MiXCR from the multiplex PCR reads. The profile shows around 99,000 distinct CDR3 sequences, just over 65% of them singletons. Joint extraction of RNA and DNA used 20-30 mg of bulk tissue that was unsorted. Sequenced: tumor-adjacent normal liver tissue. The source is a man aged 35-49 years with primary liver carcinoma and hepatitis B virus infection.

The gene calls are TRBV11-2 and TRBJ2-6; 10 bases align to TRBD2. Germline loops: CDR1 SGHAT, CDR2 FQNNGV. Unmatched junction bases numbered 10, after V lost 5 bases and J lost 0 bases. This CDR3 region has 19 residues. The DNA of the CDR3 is TGTGCCAGCAGCCCCGGACTAGCGGATTTCTTCTCTGGGGCCAACGTCCTGACTTTC. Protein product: CASSPGLADFFSGANVLTF.

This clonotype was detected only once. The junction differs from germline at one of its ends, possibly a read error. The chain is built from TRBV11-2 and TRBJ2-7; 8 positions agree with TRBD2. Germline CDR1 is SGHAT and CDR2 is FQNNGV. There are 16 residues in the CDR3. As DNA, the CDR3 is TGTGCCAGCGGCTTAGCACCTAGCGGGCGCTCCTACGAGCAGTGCTTC. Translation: CASGLAPSGRSYEQCF.

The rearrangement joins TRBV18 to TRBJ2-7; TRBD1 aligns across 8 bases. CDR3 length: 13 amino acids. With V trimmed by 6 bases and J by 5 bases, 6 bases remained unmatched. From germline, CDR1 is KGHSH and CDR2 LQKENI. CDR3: CASSSDRGHEQYF. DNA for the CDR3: TGTGCCAGCTCGAGTGACAGGGGACACGAGCAGTACTTC.

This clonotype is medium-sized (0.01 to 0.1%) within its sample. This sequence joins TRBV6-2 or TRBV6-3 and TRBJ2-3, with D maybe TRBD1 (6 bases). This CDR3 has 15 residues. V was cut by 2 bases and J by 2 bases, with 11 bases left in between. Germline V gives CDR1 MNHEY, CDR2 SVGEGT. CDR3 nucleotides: TGTGCCAGCAGTTACCTCGGACAGAACACAGATACGCAGTATTTT. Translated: CASSYLGQNTDTQYF.

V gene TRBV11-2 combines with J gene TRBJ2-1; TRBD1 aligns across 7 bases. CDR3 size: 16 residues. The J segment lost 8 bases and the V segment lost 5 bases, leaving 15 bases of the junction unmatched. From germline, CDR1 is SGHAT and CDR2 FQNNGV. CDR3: CASSDPTGPMDDEQFF. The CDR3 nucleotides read TGTGCCAGCAGCGACCCGACAGGGCCCATGGACGATGAGCAGTTCTTC.

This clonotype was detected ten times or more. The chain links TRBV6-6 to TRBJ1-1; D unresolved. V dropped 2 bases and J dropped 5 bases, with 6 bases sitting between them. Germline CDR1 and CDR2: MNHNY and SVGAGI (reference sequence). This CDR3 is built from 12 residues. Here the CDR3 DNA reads TGTGCCAGCAGTTACGTGGAAACTGAAGCTTTCTTT. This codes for CASSYVETEAFF.

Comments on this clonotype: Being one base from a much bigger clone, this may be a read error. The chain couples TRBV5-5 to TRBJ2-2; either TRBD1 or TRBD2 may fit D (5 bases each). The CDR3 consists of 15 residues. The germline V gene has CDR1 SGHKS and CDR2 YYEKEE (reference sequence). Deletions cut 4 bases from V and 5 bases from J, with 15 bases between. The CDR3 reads CASSRTRQKTGELFF. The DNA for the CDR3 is TGTGCCAGCAGCCGTACTAGACAGAAGACCGGGGAGCTGTTTTTT.

The CDR3 sequence: CNSSSEPSGFYNEQFF. The CDR3 bases are TGTAACAGCAGCTCAGAGCCCAGCGGGTTCTACAATGAGCAGTTCTTC. V usage is TRBV5-5 and J usage is TRBJ2-1; a possible D gene is TRBD2 (6 bases). The germline CDR1 and CDR2 sequences are SGHKS and YYEKEE (reference sequence). This CDR3 contains 16 residues.

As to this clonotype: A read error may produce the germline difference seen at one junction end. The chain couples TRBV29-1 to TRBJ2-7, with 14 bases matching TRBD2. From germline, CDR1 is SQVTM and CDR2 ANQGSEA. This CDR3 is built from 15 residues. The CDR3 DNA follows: TGCATCGTTGCCGGGGGACTAGCGGGAGACTTCGAGCAGTACTTC. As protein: CIVAGGLAGDFEQYF.

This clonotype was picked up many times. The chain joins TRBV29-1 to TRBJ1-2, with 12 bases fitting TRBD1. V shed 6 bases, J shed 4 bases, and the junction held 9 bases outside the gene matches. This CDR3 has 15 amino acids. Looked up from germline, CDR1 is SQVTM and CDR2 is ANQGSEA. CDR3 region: CSVAGTGGAAYGYTF. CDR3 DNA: TGCAGCGTAGCCGGGACAGGGGGCGCTGCCTATGGCTACACCTTC.

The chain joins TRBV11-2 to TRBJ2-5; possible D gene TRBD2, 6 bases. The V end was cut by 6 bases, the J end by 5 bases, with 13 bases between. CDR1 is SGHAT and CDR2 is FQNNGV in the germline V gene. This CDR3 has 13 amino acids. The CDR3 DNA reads TGTGCCAGCAGATCCCGGGACTTCGAGACCCAGTACTTC. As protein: CASRSRDFETQYF.

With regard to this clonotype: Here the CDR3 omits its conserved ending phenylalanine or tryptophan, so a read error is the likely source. The DNA for the CDR3 is TGTGCCAGCAATGCCTTGACTAGCGGGTCCTACGAGCAGTACCTC. Amino acid sequence: CASNALTSGSYEQYL. The chain recombines TRBV11-2 with TRBJ2-7; 10 bases are shared with TRBD2. Germline V gene lookup returns CDR1 SGHAT and CDR2 FQNNGV. V was pared by 7 bases and J by 1 base, with 7 bases of the junction left unmatched. This CDR3 is 15 amino acids long.

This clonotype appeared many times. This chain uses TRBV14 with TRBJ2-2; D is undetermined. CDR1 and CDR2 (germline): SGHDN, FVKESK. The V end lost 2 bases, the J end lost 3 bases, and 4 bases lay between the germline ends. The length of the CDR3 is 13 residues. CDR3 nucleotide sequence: TGTGCCAGCAGCCAACAGGACACCGGGGAGCTGTTTTTT. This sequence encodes CASSQQDTGELFF.

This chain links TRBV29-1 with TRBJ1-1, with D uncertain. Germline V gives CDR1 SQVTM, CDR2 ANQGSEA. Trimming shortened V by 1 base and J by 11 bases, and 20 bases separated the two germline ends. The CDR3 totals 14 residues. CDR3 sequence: CSVEGSSMAHKAFF. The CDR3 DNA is TGCAGCGTTGAAGGATCTTCAATGGCCCATAAGGCTTTCTTT.

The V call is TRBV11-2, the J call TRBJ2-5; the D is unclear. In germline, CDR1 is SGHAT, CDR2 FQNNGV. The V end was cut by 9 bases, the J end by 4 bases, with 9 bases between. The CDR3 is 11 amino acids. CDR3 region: CASNLRETQYF. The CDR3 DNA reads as TGTGCCAGTAACTTACGAGAGACCCAGTACTTC.

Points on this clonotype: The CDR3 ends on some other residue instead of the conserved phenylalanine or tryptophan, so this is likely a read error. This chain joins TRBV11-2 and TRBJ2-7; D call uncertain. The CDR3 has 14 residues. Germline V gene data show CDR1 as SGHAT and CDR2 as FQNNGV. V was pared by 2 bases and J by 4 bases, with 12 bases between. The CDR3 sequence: CASSLTDGAYEQYI. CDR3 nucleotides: TGTGCCAGCAGCTTAACCGACGGTGCTTACGAGCAGTACATC.

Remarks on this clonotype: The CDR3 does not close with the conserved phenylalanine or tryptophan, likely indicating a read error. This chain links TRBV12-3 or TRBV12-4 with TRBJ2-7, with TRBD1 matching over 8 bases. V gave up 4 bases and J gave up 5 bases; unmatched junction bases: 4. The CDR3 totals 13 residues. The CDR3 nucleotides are TGTGCCAGCAGTTGGGACAGGTACCACGAGCAGTACATC. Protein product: CASSWDRYHEQYI.

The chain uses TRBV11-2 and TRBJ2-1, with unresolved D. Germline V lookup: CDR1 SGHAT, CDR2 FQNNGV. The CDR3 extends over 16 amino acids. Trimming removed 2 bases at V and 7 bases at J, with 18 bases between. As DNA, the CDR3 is TGTGCCAGCAGCTTACCGGTCGTGACGATAAAAAATGAGCAGTTCTTC. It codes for CASSLPVVTIKNEQFF.

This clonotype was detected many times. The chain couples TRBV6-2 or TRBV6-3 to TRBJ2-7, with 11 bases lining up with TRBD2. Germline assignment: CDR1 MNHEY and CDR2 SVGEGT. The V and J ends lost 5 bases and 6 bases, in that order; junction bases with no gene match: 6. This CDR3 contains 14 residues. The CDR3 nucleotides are TGTGCCAGCAGTCCGACTAGCGGGAATTCCGAGCAGTACTTC. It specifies CASSPTSGNSEQYF.

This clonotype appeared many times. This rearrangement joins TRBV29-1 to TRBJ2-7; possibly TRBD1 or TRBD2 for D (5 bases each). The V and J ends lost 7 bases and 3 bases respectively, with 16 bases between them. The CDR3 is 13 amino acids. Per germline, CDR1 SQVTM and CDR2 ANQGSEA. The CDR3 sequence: CSALAGTNYEQYF. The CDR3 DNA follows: TGCAGCGCCCTCGCCGGGACCAACTACGAGCAGTACTTC.

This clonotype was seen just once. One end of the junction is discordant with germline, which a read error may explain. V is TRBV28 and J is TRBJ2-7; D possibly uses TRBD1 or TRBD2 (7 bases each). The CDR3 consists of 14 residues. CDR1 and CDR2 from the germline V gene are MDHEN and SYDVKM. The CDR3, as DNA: TGTTCCAGCAGACAGAGCGGGACAGCCTACGAGCAGTACTTC. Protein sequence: CSSRQSGTAYEQYF.